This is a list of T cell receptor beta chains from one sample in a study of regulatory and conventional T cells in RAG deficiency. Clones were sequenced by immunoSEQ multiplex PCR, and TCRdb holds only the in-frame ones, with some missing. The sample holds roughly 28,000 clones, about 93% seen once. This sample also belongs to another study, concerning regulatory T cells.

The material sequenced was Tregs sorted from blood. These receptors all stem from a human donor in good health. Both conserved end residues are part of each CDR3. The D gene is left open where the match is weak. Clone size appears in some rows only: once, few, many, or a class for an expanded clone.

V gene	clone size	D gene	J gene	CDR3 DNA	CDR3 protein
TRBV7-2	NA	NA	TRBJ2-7	TGTGCCAGCAGCTTAAGTAGGGGGGCTGGGGAGCAGTACTTC	CASSLSRGAGEQYF
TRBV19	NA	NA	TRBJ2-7	TGTGCCAGTAGCAACCGGGCCTTATACGAGCAGTACTTC	CASSNRALYEQYF
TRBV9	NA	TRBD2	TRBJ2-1	TGTGCCAGCAGCGTAGTAGCGGGGGGTTTAAATGAGCAGTTCTTC	CASSVVAGGLNEQFF
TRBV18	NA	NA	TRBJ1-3	TGTGCCAGCTCACCAAATCCTAGCTCTGGAAACACCATATATTTT	CASSPNPSSGNTIYF
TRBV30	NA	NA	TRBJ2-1	TGTGCCTGGAGTAGAGGACCGCCCCACAATGAGCAGTTCTTC	CAWSRGPPHNEQFF
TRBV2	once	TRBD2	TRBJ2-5	TGTGCCAGCAGTGGACTAGCGGGGCCTGGTGAGACCCAGTACTTC	CASSGLAGPGETQYF
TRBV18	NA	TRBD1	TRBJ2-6	TGTGCCAGCTCACCACGACAGGGCCCTGGGGCCAACGTCCTGACTTTC	CASSPRQGPGANVLTF
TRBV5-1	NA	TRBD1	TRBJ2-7	TGCGCCAGCTCCGAGACAGGGAGTACCTACGAGCAGTACTTC	CASSETGSTYEQYF
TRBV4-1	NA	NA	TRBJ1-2	TGCGCCAGCAGCCAAAGGCCCCCGGGGGTGGGAGGCTACACCTTC	CASSQRPPGVGGYTF
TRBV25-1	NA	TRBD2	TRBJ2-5	TGTGCCACTTCAACTAGCGGGGGGTTAGGAGAGACCCAGTACTTC	CATSTSGGLGETQYF
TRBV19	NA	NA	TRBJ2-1	TGTGCCAGTAGTGGGGCGGTTGAGCAGTTCTTC	CASSGAVEQFF
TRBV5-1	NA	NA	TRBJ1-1	TGCGCCAGCAGCTGGGGACGGAGGGCCATGAACACTGAAGCTTTCTTT	CASSWGRRAMNTEAFF
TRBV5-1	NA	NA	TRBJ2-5	TGCGCCAGCAGGGGGCTTGAGGAGACCCAGTACTTC	CASRGLEETQYF
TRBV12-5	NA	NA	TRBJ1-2	TGTGCTAGTGGTTTGTTTCCGGACGGTGGATATGGCTACACCTTC	CASGLFPDGGYGYTF
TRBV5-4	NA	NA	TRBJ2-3	TGTGCCAGCAGCCTGAAAGGGGACACAGATACGCAGTATTTT	CASSLKGDTDTQYF
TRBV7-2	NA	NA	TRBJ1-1	TGTGCCTCGACCCGGGGCATGAACACTGAAGCTTTCTTT	CASTRGMNTEAFF
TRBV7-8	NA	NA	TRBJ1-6	TGTGCCAGCAGCTCCTTGGCCGGCAGCTCCTATAATTCACCCCTCCACTTT	CASSSLAGSSYNSPLHF
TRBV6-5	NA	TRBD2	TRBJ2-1	TGTGCCAGCAGGAGACTAGCGGGGGGACTCGGTGAGCAGTTCTTC	CASRRLAGGLGEQFF
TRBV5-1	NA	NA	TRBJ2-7	TGCGCCAGCAGCTTGGCCGTATCGCGGGCGGGTGAGCAGTACTTC	CASSLAVSRAGEQYF
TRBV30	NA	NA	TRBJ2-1	TGTGCCTGGAGTGTAAGAGGCGCCTACAATGAGCAGTTCTTC	CAWSVRGAYNEQFF
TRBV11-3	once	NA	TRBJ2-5	TGTGCCAGCAGCGAAAACAGGGCGGAGACCCAGTACTTC	CASSENRAETQYF
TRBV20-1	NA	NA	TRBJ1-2	TGCAGTGCTACCGGGAACTATGGCTACACCTTC	CSATGNYGYTF
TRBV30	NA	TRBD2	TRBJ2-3	TGTGCCTGGAGTCGATTTCGCCCCCAGCGGGGGAGCACAGATACGCAGTATTTT	CAWSRFRPQRGSTDTQYF
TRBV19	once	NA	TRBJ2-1	TGTGCCAGTAGTTGGTTCCCCAGGGTTGGTCTACAGCGGTTCTTC	CASSWFPRVGLQRFF
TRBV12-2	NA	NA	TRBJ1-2	TGTGCAAGTCGCCACCGAGGGGGCTTTAATGGCTACACCTTC	CASRHRGGFNGYTF
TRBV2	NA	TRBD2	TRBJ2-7	TGTGCCAGCAGGGTCGGTCTAGCGGGGAACTACGAGCAGTACTTC	CASRVGLAGNYEQYF
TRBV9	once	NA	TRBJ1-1	TGTGCCAGCAGCGTAGGTCCGGGTTCCACTGAAGCTTTCTTT	CASSVGPGSTEAFF
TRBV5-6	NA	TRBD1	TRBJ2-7	TGTGCCAGCAGCTTGACAGGGGTAAGGTCCTACGAGCAGTACTTC	CASSLTGVRSYEQYF
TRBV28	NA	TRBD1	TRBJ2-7	TGTGCCAGCAGGGACACAACAGGGGGCGCCCCCTACGAGCAGTACTTC	CASRDTTGGAPYEQYF
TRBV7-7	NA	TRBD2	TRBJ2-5	TGTGCTAGCACCCAATCTAGCGGGGGGGCGAAAGAGACCCAGTACTTC	CASTQSSGGAKETQYF
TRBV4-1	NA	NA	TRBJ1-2	TGCGCCAGCAGCCAAGAAGCAGGGCTGGCCTATGGCTACACCTTC	CASSQEAGLAYGYTF
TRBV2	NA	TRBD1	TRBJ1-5	TGTGCCAGCAGCGCCGGAGGACAGGGGGCCAAGGCCCAGCATTTT	CASSAGGQGAKAQHF
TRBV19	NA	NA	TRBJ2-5	TGTGCCAGTAGTTGGGTTGGGGAGACCCAGTACTTC	CASSWVGETQYF
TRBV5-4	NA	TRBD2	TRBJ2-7	TGTGCCAGCAGACAGGGACTAGCGGGGACGCGACAGTACTTC	CASRQGLAGTRQYF
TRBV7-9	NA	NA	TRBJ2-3	TGTGCCAGCGGGGCGACACAGGGTGCAGATACGCAGTATTTT	CASGATQGADTQYF